Each of the 4 T cell receptor beta chains below was sequenced from the same sample in a study of shared clonotypes between healthy human individuals. The repertoire was sequenced with immunoSEQ multiplex PCR; TCRdb's copy has only in-frame clones and lacks some. The top ten clones hold about 0.39% of a sample with millions of clones, 85% to 95% of them seen once. The source material was naive CD4+ T cells from PBMCs. The subset denotes: CD45RA+ positively selected. These TCRs come from a man aged 18 to 30 in good health. Some clones in this sample may be carry-over from other donors' samples.

This chain links TRBV5-1 with TRBJ2-7; 7 bases fit TRBD2. The CDR3 covers 15 residues. Per germline, CDR1 SGHRS and CDR2 YFSETQ. J lost 5 bases, V lost 0 bases, and 8 bases had no gene match. The chain's CDR3 is CASSLGPGTTHEQYF. The DNA for the CDR3 is TGCGCCAGCAGCTTGGGGCCAGGGACTACGCACGAGCAGTACTTC.

This chain uses TRBV5-1 with TRBJ2-1, with D possibly TRBD2 on 5 matching bases. The CDR3 loop spans 14 amino acids. The germline V gene has CDR1 SGHRS and CDR2 YFSETQ. V gave up 4 bases and J gave up 10 bases, with 18 bases separating them. The CDR3 region has the DNA TGCGCCAGCAGCCCTACGGTCCCCCCGGGGGAGCAGTTCTTC. This gives the protein CASSPTVPPGEQFF.

DNA for the CDR3: TGCGCCAGCAGCTCCTACGGGACTAGCGGGAGGGCCTGGGAGACCCAGTACTTC. Protein: CASSSYGTSGRAWETQYF. V and J are TRBV5-1 and TRBJ2-5; 16 bases map to TRBD2. CDR1 and CDR2 from the germline V gene are SGHRS and YFSETQ. J gave up 5 bases and V 3 bases, and 10 bases lay outside the gene matches. This CDR3 region has 18 residues.

This rearrangement joins TRBV7-3 to TRBJ2-1; TRBD2 matches 10 bases. The CDR3 consists of 17 residues. The germline V gene has CDR1 SGHTA and CDR2 FQGTGA. The J segment lost 5 bases and the V segment lost 5 bases, leaving 12 bases of the junction unmatched. DNA for the CDR3: TGTGCCAGCAGCACGTTGGGAGCGGGAGGGTCGGACAATGAGCAGTTCTTC. This translates into CASSTLGAGGSDNEQFF.